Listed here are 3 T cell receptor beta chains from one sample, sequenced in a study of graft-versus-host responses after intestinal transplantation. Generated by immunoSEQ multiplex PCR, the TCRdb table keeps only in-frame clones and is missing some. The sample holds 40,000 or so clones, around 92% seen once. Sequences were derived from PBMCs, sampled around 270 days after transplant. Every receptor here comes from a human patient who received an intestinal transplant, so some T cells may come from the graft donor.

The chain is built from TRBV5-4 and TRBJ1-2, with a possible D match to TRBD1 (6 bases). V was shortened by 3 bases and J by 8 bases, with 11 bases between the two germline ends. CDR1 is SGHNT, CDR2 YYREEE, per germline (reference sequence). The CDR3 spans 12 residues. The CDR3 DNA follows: TGTGCCAGCAGCTCGGAAACAGGGGGCTACACCTTC. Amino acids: CASSSETGGYTF. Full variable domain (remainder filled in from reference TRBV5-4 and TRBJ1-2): ETGVTQSPTHLIKTRGQQVTLRCSSQSGHNTVSWYQQALGQGPQFIFQYYREEENGRGNFPPRFSGLQFPNYSSELNVNALELDDSALYLCASSSETGGYTFGSGTRLTVV.

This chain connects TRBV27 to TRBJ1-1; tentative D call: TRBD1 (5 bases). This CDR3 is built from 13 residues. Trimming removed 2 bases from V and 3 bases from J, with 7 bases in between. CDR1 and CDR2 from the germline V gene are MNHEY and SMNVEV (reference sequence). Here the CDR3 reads CASSLDSYTEAFF. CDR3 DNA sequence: TGTGCCAGCAGTTTAGACAGCTACACTGAAGCTTTCTTT.

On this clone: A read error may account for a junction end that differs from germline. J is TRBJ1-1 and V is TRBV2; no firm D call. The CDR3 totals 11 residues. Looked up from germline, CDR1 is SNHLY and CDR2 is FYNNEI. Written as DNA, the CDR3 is TGTGCGAGCAGTGTGCACACTGAAGCTTTCTTT. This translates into CASSVHTEAFF.